This T cell receptor (beta chain) was sequenced for a study of monozygotic twins with inflammatory bowel disease. Study-wide points: Using the inverse Simpson index, IBD patients had lower TCRbeta diversity than healthy co-twins.

With regard to this clonotype: The antigen remains undetermined.

The CDR3 totals 17 residues. The germline V gene has CDR1 SGHRS and CDR2 YFSETQ. The input for each TCR library was around 3,400 ng of total RNA. Template switching appended UMIs that held a 6-nucleotide sample barcode. From the 5' RACE reads, TCRdb lists one entry per CDR3 protein and no DNA. The ten most abundant clones cover about 2.3% of a sample with 350,000 to 550,000 distinct CDR3 sequences. The gene calls are TRBV5-1 and TRBJ2-2; TCRdb's D call, TRBD1, is unchecked because there is no DNA. Sequenced material: blood. The TCR was taken from a human donor with ulcerative colitis or Crohn's disease, or a healthy co-twin of an affected twin (not recorded which). The CDR3 spells CASGDSGAGTNTGELFF.